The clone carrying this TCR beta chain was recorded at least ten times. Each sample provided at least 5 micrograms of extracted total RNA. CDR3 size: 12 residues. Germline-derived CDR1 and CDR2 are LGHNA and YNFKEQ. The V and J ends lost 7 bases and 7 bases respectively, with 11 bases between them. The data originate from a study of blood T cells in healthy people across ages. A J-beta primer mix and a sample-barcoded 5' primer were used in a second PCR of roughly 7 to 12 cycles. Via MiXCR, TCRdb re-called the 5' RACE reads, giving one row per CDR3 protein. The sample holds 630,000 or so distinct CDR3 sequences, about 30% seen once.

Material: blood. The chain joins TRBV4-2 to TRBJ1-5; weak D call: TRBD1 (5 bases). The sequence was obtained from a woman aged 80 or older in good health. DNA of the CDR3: TGTGCCAGCAACTTCCAGGGACAGCCCCAGCATTTT. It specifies CASNFQGQPQHF.